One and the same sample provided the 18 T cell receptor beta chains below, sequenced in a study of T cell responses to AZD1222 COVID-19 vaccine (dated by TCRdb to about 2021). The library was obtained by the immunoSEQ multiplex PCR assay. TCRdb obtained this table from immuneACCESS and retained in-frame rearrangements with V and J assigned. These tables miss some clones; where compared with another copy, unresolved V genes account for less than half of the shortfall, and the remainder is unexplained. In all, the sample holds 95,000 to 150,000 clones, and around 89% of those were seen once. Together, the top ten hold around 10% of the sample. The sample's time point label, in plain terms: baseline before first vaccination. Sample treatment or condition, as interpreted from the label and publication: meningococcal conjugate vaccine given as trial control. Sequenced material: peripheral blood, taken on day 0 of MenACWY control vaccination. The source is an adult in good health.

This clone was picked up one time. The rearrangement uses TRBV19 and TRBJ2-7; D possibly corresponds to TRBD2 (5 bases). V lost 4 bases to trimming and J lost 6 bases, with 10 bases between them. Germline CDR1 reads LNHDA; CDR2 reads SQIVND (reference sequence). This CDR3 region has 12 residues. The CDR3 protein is CASSTGLGEQYF. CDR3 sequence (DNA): TGTGCCAGTAGTACCGGACTTGGCGAGCAGTACTTC.

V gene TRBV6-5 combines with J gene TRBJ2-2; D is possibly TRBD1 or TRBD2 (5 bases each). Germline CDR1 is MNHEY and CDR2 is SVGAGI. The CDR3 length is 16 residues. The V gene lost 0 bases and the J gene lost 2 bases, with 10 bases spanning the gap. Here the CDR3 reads CASSYSREKNTGELFF. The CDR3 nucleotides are TGTGCCAGCAGTTACTCCAGGGAGAAAAACACCGGGGAGCTGTTTTTT.

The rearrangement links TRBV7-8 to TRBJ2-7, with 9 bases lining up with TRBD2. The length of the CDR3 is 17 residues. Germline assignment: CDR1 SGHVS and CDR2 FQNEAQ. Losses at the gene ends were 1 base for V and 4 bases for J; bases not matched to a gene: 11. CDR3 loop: CASSLDSPAGGLYEQYF. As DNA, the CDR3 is TGTGCCAGCAGCTTAGACTCACCGGCGGGGGGGTTATACGAGCAGTACTTC.

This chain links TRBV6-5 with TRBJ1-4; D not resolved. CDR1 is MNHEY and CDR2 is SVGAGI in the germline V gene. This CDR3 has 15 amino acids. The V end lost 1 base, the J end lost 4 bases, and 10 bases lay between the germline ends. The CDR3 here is CASSYWAADNEKLFF. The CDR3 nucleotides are TGTGCCAGCAGTTACTGGGCGGCAGATAATGAAAAACTGTTTTTT.

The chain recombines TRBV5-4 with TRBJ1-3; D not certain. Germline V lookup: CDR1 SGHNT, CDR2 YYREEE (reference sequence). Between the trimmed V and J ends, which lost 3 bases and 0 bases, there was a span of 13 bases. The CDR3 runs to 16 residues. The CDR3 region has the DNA TGTGCCAGCAGCTCGGGGAGGACGGTCTCTGGAAACACCATATATTTT. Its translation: CASSSGRTVSGNTIYF.

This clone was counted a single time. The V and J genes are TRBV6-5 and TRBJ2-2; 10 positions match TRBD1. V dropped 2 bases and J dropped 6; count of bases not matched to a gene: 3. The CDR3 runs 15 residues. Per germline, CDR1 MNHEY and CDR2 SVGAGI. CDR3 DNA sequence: TGTGCCAGCAGTTACGGACAGGGGGACCCCGGGGAGCTGTTTTTT. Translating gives CASSYGQGDPGELFF.

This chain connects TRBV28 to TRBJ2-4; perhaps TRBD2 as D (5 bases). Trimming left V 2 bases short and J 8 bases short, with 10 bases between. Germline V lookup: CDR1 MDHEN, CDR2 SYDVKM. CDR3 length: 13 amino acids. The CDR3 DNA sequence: TGTGCCAGCAGTTTAGGGAGTAGTGACATTCAGTACTTC. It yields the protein CASSLGSSDIQYF.

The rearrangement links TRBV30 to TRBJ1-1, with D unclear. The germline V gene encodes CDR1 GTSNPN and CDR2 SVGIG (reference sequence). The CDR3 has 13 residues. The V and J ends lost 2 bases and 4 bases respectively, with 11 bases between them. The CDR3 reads CAWSIGVRTEAFF. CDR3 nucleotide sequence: TGTGCCTGGAGTATCGGGGTACGCACTGAAGCTTTCTTT.

CDR3 in amino acids: CASSQGDPGELFF. The CDR3 DNA reads as TGTGCCAGCAGCCAGGGAGACCCCGGGGAGCTGTTTTTT. The rearrangement joins TRBV3-1 (or the pseudogene TRBV3-2) to TRBJ2-2, with D perhaps TRBD2 (5 bases). Germline CDR1 reads LGHDT; CDR2 reads YNNKEL (reference sequence). Between the trimmed V and J ends, which lost 3 bases and 6 bases, there was a span of 8 bases. There are 13 residues in the CDR3.

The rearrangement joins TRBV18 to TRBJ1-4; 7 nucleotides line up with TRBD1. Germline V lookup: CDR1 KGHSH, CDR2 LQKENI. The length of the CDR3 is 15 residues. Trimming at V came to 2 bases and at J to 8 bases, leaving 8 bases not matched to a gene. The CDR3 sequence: CASSPEQGVGEKLFF. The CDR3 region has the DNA TGTGCCAGCTCACCAGAGCAGGGGGTCGGAGAAAAACTGTTTTTT.

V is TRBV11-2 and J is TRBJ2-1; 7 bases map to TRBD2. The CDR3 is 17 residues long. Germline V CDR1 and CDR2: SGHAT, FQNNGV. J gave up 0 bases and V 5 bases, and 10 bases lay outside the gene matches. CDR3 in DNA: TGTGCCAGCAGCCTGGGGGGGGGAAGCAGCTCCTACAATGAGCAGTTCTTC. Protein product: CASSLGGGSSSYNEQFF.

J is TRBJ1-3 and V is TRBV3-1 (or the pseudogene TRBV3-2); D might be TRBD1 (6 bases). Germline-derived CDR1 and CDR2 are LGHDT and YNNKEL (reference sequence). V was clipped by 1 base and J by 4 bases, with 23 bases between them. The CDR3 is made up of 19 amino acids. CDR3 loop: CASSQVWQRLQGGGNTIYF. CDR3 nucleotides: TGTGCCAGCAGCCAAGTCTGGCAGAGGCTACAGGGTGGAGGAAACACCATATATTTT.

CDR3 nucleotides: TGCGCCAGCAGCTTGCCAGACAACTATGGCTACACCTTC. It translates to CASSLPDNYGYTF. The rearrangement joins TRBV5-1 to TRBJ1-2; the D is unclear. The CDR3 extends over 13 amino acids. The germline V gene has CDR1 SGHRS and CDR2 YFSETQ. Trimming took 1 base from V and 2 from J, leaving 6 bases between them.

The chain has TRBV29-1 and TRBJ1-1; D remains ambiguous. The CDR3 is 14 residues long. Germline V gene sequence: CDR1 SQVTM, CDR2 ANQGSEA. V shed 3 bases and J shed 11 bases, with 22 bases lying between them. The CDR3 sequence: CSVDALRDTTGAFF. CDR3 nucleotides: TGCAGCGTTGATGCGTTAAGGGATACGACTGGGGCTTTCTTT. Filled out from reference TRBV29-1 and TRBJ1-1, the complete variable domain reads SAVISQKPSRDICQRGTSLTIQCQVDSQVTMMFWYRQQPGQSLTLIATANQGSEATYESGFVIDKFPISRPNLTFSTLTVSNMSPEDSSIYLCSVDALRDTTGAFFGQGTRLTVV.

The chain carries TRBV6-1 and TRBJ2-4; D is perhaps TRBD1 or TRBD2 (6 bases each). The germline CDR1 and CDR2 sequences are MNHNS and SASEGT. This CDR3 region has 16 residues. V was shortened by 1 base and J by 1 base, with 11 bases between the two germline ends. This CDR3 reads CASSEGGAVAKNIQYF. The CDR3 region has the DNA TGTGCCAGCAGTGAAGGGGGGGCTGTGGCCAAAAACATTCAGTACTTC.

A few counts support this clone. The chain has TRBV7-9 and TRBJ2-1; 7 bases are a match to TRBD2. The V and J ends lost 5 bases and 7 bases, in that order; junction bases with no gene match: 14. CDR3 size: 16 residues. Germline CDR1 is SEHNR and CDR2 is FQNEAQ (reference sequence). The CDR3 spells CASSVLGGGRRNEQFF. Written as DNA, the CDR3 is TGTGCCAGCAGCGTCCTGGGGGGAGGGCGGCGAAATGAGCAGTTCTTC.

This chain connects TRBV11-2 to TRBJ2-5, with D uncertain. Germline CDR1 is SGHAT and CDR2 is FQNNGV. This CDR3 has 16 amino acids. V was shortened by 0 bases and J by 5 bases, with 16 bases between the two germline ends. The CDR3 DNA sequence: TGTGCCAGCAGCTTAGATCAACGGTGGGGTACGGAGACCCAGTACTTC. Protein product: CASSLDQRWGTETQYF. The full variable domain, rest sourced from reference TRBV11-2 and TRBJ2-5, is EAGVAQSPRYKIIEKRQSVAFWCNPISGHATLYWYQQILGQGPKLLIQFQNNGVVDDSQLPKDRFSAERLKGVDSTLKIQPAKLEDSAVYLCASSLDQRWGTETQYFGPGTRLLVL.

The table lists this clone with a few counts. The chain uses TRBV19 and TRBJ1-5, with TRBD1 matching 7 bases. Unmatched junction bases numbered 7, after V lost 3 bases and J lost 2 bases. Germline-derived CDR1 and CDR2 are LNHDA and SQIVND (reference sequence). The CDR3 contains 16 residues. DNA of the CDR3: TGTGCCAGTAGTATTTTTCAGGGGGGAGGCAATCAGCCCCAGCATTTT. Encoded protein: CASSIFQGGGNQPQHF.